A single sample gave rise to the 13 T cell receptor beta chains below, sequenced in a study of OX40 agonist ivuxolimab in advanced cancers. Data came from immunoSEQ multiplex PCR; TCRdb stores just in-frame clones and leaves some out. Of 35,000 to 45,000 clones detected, roughly nine tenths appear once; the ten largest clones hold about 15%. The material sequenced was CD4+ or CD8+ T cells sorted from blood, taken in a trial of the OX40 agonist ivuxolimab. The receptors were sampled from an adult with an advanced solid tumor such as melanoma, head and neck, liver or kidney cancer.

This clone was seen only once. This rearrangement joins TRBV7-9 to TRBJ2-3, with TRBD2 matching 11 bases. The V gene's germline CDR1 is SEHNR and CDR2 FQNEAQ (reference sequence). The V segment lost 4 bases and the J segment 2 bases; nucleotides outside the gene matches: 5. The CDR3 spans 16 residues. The CDR3 spells CASSWLAGGNTDTQYF. The CDR3 DNA reads TGTGCCAGCAGCTGGCTAGCGGGGGGCAACACAGATACGCAGTATTTT. Together with reference TRBV7-9 and TRBJ2-3, the CDR3 gives the full variable domain: DTGVSQNPRHKITKRGQNVTFRCDPISEHNRLYWYRQTLGQGPEFLTYFQNEAQLEKSRLLSDRFSAERPKGSFSTLEIQRTEQGDSAMYLCASSWLAGGNTDTQYFGPGTRLTVL.

J is TRBJ2-5 and V is TRBV14; D unclear. The DNA end lines up better with TRBJ2-7; the J call may be wrong. Germline V gives CDR1 SGHDN, CDR2 FVKESK. The CDR3 covers 13 residues. The CDR3 DNA is TGTGCCAGCAGCCCAGTGAACAACTACGAGCAGTACTTC. Translation gives CASSPVNNYEQYF.

The V gene is TRBV7-8, the J gene TRBJ1-2; D is unclear. Per germline, CDR1 SGHVS and CDR2 FQNEAQ. Trimming took off 5 bases at V and 6 bases at J, with 16 bases between the two ends. This CDR3 comprises 14 residues. The CDR3 loop is CASSLSAGFNGYTF. The CDR3, as DNA: TGTGCCAGCAGCCTATCCGCGGGTTTTAATGGCTACACCTTC.

The chain couples TRBV2 to TRBJ1-1, with 8 bases aligning to TRBD1. Germline lookup yields CDR1 SNHLY and CDR2 FYNNEI. The CDR3 loop spans 13 amino acids. With 6 bases clipped from V and 5 bases from J, the junction kept 5 bases outside the gene matches. This CDR3 is CASRGQGWTEAFF. In nucleotides, the CDR3 is TGTGCCAGCAGAGGACAGGGATGGACTGAAGCTTTCTTT.

This chain links TRBV19 with TRBJ1-2; 7 nucleotides line up with TRBD1. Germline values: CDR1 LNHDA, CDR2 SQIVND (reference sequence). CDR3 length: 13 amino acids. The V and J ends lost 3 bases and 5 bases, in that order; junction bases with no gene match: 3. CDR3 residues: CASSILDRYGYTF. The CDR3 DNA is TGTGCCAGTAGTATCCTGGACAGGTATGGCTACACCTTC.

In DNA form, the CDR3 reads TGCGCCAGCAGCCCCAGGGACGTTCTTGGCTACACCTTC. This codes for CASSPRDVLGYTF. J is TRBJ1-2 and V is TRBV5-1, with D perhaps TRBD1 (5 bases). The V end lost 4 bases, the J end lost 7 bases, and 14 bases lay between the germline ends. CDR1 and CDR2 (germline): SGHRS, YFSETQ. This CDR3 is 13 amino acids long. The variable domain in full, completed from reference TRBV5-1 and TRBJ1-2, reads KAGVTQTPRYLIKTRGQQVTLSCSPISGHRSVSWYQQTPGQGLQFLFEYFSETQRNKGNFPGRFSGRQFSNSRSEMNVSTLELGDSALYLCASSPRDVLGYTFGSGTRLTVV.

The chain couples TRBV27 to TRBJ1-5, with TRBD1 matching 7 bases. The CDR3 spans 14 residues. The germline V gene has CDR1 MNHEY and CDR2 SMNVEV (reference sequence). Germline trimming cut 4 bases from V and 4 bases from J; bases unmatched to any gene: 4. In nucleotides, the CDR3 is TGTGCCAGCAGTTCAGGACAGGTTAATCAGCCCCAGCATTTT. This codes for CASSSGQVNQPQHF.

The rearrangement links TRBV27 to TRBJ2-1; perhaps D is TRBD1 or TRBD2 (5 bases each). CDR1 is MNHEY, CDR2 SMNVEV, per germline (reference sequence). The CDR3 consists of 15 residues. The V end was cut by 4 bases, the J end by 0 bases, with 10 bases between. The CDR3 here is CASSSRGGSYNEQFF. CDR3 DNA: TGTGCCAGCAGTTCGAGGGGCGGCTCCTACAATGAGCAGTTCTTC.

This chain links TRBV7-9 with TRBJ2-5; 10 nucleotides line up with TRBD2. Germline lookup yields CDR1 SEHNR and CDR2 FQNEAQ (reference sequence). With V trimmed by 3 bases and J by 5 bases, 12 bases remained unmatched. The CDR3 is made up of 17 amino acids. The CDR3 here is CASSFRLAGDVLETQYF. Here the CDR3 DNA reads TGTGCCAGCAGCTTTCGTCTAGCGGGAGACGTATTGGAGACCCAGTACTTC.

The chain has TRBV2 and TRBJ1-2; D call uncertain. The V end lost 6 bases, the J end lost 4 bases, and 6 bases lay between the germline ends. The CDR3 runs 11 residues. CDR1 is SNHLY, CDR2 FYNNEI, per germline. CDR3 sequence (DNA): TGTGCCAGCAGGGGGAGCTATGGCTACACCTTC. It translates to CASRGSYGYTF.

Comments on this clone: Other DNA sequences within the sample encode an identical CDR3. The genes are TRBV4-1 and TRBJ1-5, with D uncertain. V lost 3 bases and J 0 bases, leaving 6 bases between the germline ends. Germline values: CDR1 MGHRA, CDR2 YSYEKL. The CDR3 has 14 amino acids. The CDR3 here is CASSQAYSNQPQHF. CDR3 bases: TGCGCCAGCAGCCAGGCTTATAGCAATCAGCCCCAGCATTTT.

In this sample, this clone turned up a few times. The V call is TRBV29-1, the J call TRBJ1-1, with D possibly TRBD1 on 6 matching bases. The CDR3 contains 11 residues. Germline V gene sequence: CDR1 SQVTM, CDR2 ANQGSEA. V was pared by 6 bases and J by 6 bases, with 11 bases between. This chain's CDR3 is CSVLQGAEAFF. The CDR3, as DNA: TGCAGCGTCCTACAGGGCGCTGAAGCTTTCTTT. Combining the CDR3 with reference TRBV29-1 and TRBJ1-1 gives the whole variable domain SAVISQKPSRDICQRGTSLTIQCQVDSQVTMMFWYRQQPGQSLTLIATANQGSEATYESGFVIDKFPISRPNLTFSTLTVSNMSPEDSSIYLCSVLQGAEAFFGQGTRLTVV.

In DNA, the CDR3 is TGTGCCAGCAGCCAGGGGCTGACCCTGCGTCCCCAGCATTTT. This codes for CASSQGLTLRPQHF. The genes are TRBV14 and TRBJ1-5, with D possibly matching TRBD1 (5 bases). The CDR3 extends over 14 amino acids. Trimming removed 3 bases at V and 10 bases at J, with 16 bases between. From germline, CDR1 is SGHDN and CDR2 FVKESK. Complete variable domain (other parts from reference TRBV14 and TRBJ1-5): EAGVTQFPSHSVIEKGQTVTLRCDPISGHDNLYWYRRVMGKEIKFLLHFVKESKQDESGMPNNRFLAERTGGTYSTLKVQPAELEDSGVYFCASSQGLTLRPQHFGDGTRLSIL.